This T cell receptor beta chain was retrieved from a study of cytomegalovirus exposure and HLA in healthy donors. PCR primers comprised 60 Vbeta and 13 Jbeta primers. Profiled with immunoSEQ multiplex PCR; TCRdb holds only in-frame clones, not every one. The sample consists of approximately 130,000 clones, around 85% of them appearing once. General study findings and limits: In a later analysis, a genetic analysis reported fewer productive-TCR N-insertions in an Asian-associated ancestry cluster than the cohort average. Previously analyzed data showed that most TCR beta V segments were productive at a frequency of about 90% or about 30%. The study recorded 164 TCR beta chains that were cytomegalovirus-associated.

With regard to this clone: Its target is not known.

The junction had 6 bases not matched to a gene; V was cut back by 1 base and J by 0 bases. The CDR3 is 16 amino acids. The V gene's germline CDR1 is GTSNPN and CDR2 SVGIG (reference sequence). The rearrangement uses TRBV30 and TRBJ2-7, with 10 nucleotides matching TRBD2. The receptor's source is a young woman in good health and CMV-seropositive. The material sequenced was PBMCs. For the CDR3, the DNA is TGTGCCTGGAGTGGGACTAGCGGAAAGAGCTCCTACGAGCAGTACTTC. This gives the protein CAWSGTSGKSSYEQYF.